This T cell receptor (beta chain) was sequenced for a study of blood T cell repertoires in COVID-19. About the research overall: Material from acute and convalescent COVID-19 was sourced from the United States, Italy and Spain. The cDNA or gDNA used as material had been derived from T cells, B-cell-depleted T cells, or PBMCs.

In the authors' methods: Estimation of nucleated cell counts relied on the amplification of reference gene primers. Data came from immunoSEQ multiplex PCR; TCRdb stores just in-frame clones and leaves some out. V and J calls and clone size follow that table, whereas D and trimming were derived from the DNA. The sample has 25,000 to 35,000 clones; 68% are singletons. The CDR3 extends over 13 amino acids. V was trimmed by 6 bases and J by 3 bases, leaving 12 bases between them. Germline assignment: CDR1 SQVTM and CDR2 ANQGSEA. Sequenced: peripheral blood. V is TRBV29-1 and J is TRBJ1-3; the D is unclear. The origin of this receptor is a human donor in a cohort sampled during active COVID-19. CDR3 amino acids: CSVHRHGGNTIYF. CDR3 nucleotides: TGCAGCGTCCATAGACACGGTGGAAACACCATATATTTT.